The 13 T cell receptor beta chains given below trace back to one sample, sequenced in a study of cytomegalovirus exposure and HLA in healthy donors. Assay: immunoSEQ multiplex PCR; the TCRdb copy retains only in-frame clones and omits some. The sample yields roughly 140,000 clones, more than 85% seen once. Sequences were obtained from PBMCs. The receptors were sampled from a man between 18 and 29 years old in good health and CMV-seropositive.

The chain is built from TRBV4-1 and TRBJ2-1, with D perhaps TRBD2 (6 bases). The CDR3 contains 16 residues. Germline CDR1 and CDR2: MGHRA and YSYEKL. V shed 0 bases and J shed 4 bases, with 13 bases lying between them. For the CDR3, the DNA is TGCGCCAGCAGCCAAGATAGAGAGCTAGCGTACAATGAGCAGTTCTTC. Translating it yields CASSQDRELAYNEQFF.

This chain connects TRBV13 to TRBJ1-3; a weak D match, TRBD1 (6 bases). This CDR3 has 15 amino acids. V lost 5 bases to trimming and J lost 3 bases, with 14 bases between them. Looked up from germline, CDR1 is PRHDT and CDR2 is FYEKMQ (reference sequence). In DNA, the CDR3 is TGTGCCAGCAGCCGCCGATGGGGGCTTGGAAACACCATATATTTT. It specifies CASSRRWGLGNTIYF.

The sample holds one count of this clone. This chain joins TRBV4-1 and TRBJ2-1, with D tentatively TRBD2 (6 bases). The CDR3 runs to 14 residues. Germline V CDR1 and CDR2: MGHRA, YSYEKL. V was shortened by 5 bases and J by 5 bases, with 13 bases between the two germline ends. In DNA form, the CDR3 reads TGCGCCAGCAGCGCCCAGGGCGGGGACAATGAGCAGTTCTTC. Its protein is CASSAQGGDNEQFF.

The sample holds one count of this clone. This chain uses TRBV6-1 with TRBJ1-5, with a tentative D call TRBD1 (6 bases). There are 16 residues in the CDR3. CDR1 is MNHNS and CDR2 is SASEGT in the germline V gene. V lost 4 bases and J 5 bases, leaving 18 bases between the germline ends. CDR3 sequence (DNA): TGTGCCAGCAGTGCCTCCGCAGGGGACGGGCATCAGCCCCAGCATTTT. Translation: CASSASAGDGHQPQHF.

The rearrangement joins TRBV29-1 to TRBJ2-3, with TRBD1 identical over 7 bases. Germline CDR1 is SQVTM and CDR2 is ANQGSEA. The CDR3 is 15 residues long. The J segment lost 1 base and the V segment lost 2 bases, leaving 6 bases of the junction unmatched. CDR3 amino acids: CSVEKRDSGTDTQYF. The DNA of the CDR3 is TGCAGCGTTGAAAAAAGGGACAGCGGCACAGATACGCAGTATTTT.

The J gene is TRBJ1-2, the V gene TRBV15, with 9 bases aligning to TRBD1. Germline V gives CDR1 LNHNV, CDR2 YYDKDF (reference sequence). This CDR3 spans 16 amino acids. Losses at the gene ends were 0 bases for V and 8 bases for J; bases not matched to a gene: 10. The CDR3 bases are TGTGCCACCAGCAGAGATCGGGACAGGGCCCCAATGGGCTACACCTTC. Protein product: CATSRDRDRAPMGYTF.

This clone was observed a single time. The chain carries TRBV5-1 and TRBJ1-2; D may be TRBD1 (6 bases). The CDR3 totals 13 residues. Germline lookup yields CDR1 SGHRS and CDR2 YFSETQ. V was pared by 6 bases and J by 4 bases, with 13 bases between. The CDR3 DNA is TGCGCCAGCATGGACAGCCCAACCTATGGCTACACCTTC. Translating gives CASMDSPTYGYTF.

The gene calls are TRBV6-6 and TRBJ1-1; 7 bases agree with TRBD1. The CDR3 length is 15 residues. From germline, CDR1 is MNHNY and CDR2 SVGAGI (reference sequence). V lost 2 bases to trimming and J lost 4 bases; unmatched junction nucleotides: 7. The CDR3 reads CASSYDRDGITEAFF. CDR3 nucleotides: TGTGCCAGCAGTTACGACAGGGATGGAATCACTGAAGCTTTCTTT.

The chain couples TRBV27 to TRBJ1-5; D is uncertain. The CDR3 is 14 residues long. CDR1 MNHEY and CDR2 SMNVEV come from the germline V gene (reference sequence). The V end was cut by 10 bases, the J end by 0 bases, with 13 bases between. The CDR3 sequence is CATSGVYSNQPQHF. CDR3 nucleotides: TGTGCCACCTCCGGGGTTTATAGCAATCAGCCCCAGCATTTT.

V gene TRBV27 combines with J gene TRBJ1-4; D is uncertain. Trimming pared 5 bases from V and 6 bases from J, leaving 16 bases between. This CDR3 contains 15 residues. Germline V lookup: CDR1 MNHEY, CDR2 SMNVEV (reference sequence). The chain's CDR3 is CASSPSRGSYEKLFF. For the CDR3, the DNA is TGTGCCAGCAGTCCGTCCAGAGGGTCATATGAAAAACTGTTTTTT.

The rearrangement links TRBV30 to TRBJ2-7; TRBD2 is a possible D gene (5 bases). Germline values: CDR1 GTSNPN, CDR2 SVGIG (reference sequence). The CDR3 loop spans 13 amino acids. V lost 1 base and J lost 2, with 9 bases in between. The CDR3 here is CAWSAGLTYEQYF. The CDR3 region has the DNA TGTGCCTGGAGTGCCGGACTTACCTACGAGCAGTACTTC.

CDR3 in DNA: TGTGCCAGCAGCCAAGAGGGGGGGACCGGGGAGCTGTTTTTT. Its translation is CASSQEGGTGELFF. J is TRBJ2-2 and V is TRBV4-2; TRBD2 agrees at 7 bases. V was pared by 0 bases and J by 5 bases, with 0 bases of the junction left unmatched. The germline gives CDR1 LGHNA, CDR2 YNFKEQ. This CDR3 has 14 amino acids.

The CDR3 here is CASSSGTATNTGELFF. DNA of the CDR3: TGTGCCAGTAGTTCCGGGACAGCCACGAACACCGGGGAGCTGTTTTTT. The rearrangement uses TRBV19 and TRBJ2-2; TRBD1 matches at 7 bases. Trimming cost V 5 bases and J 0 bases; bases outside gene matches: 6. CDR3 size: 16 residues. Germline-derived CDR1 and CDR2 are LNHDA and SQIVND (reference sequence).